A single sample gave rise to the 23 T cell receptor beta chains below, sequenced in a study of T-cell memory formation after mild COVID-19. TCRdb used MiXCR to reprocess the 5' RACE reads, holding one entry per CDR3 protein. The sample lists hundreds of thousands of distinct CDR3 sequences; roughly a sixth were seen once. The sample taken for sequencing was PBMCs or a T cell subset sorted from them (not recorded which). The receptors stem from a man aged 18 to 35 who had mild COVID-19 (a few samples of this study predate the infection). Cell type and time point are not known.

This clonotype has only a few counts. The V and J genes are TRBV7-3 and TRBJ2-2; maybe TRBD1 (6 bases). Trimming shortened V by 5 bases and J by 7 bases, and 14 bases separated the two germline ends. This CDR3 contains 14 residues. The germline CDR1 and CDR2 sequences are SGHTA and FQGTGA. The CDR3 here is CASSTQEGVGELFF. The CDR3 nucleotides are TGTGCCAGCAGCACCCAAGAGGGGGTCGGGGAGCTGTTTTTT.

This clonotype was seen more than once but under ten times. The gene calls are TRBV7-9 and TRBJ2-7; 7 bases line up with TRBD1. CDR1 and CDR2 (germline): SEHNR, FQNEAQ (reference sequence). Unmatched junction bases numbered 9, after V lost 5 bases and J lost 2 bases. This CDR3 has 15 residues. The DNA for the CDR3 is TGTGCCAGCAGCGAGATTCCGGGACAGCCCTACGAGCAGTACTTC. Amino acid sequence: CASSEIPGQPYEQYF.

The CDR3 DNA reads TGTGCCAGCTCACCAACGGGACAGGGTTTTGGCTACACCTTC. Its translation: CASSPTGQGFGYTF. J is TRBJ1-2 and V is TRBV18; TRBD1 matches at 9 bases. Looked up from germline, CDR1 is KGHSH and CDR2 is LQKENI. V lost 2 bases, J lost 7 bases, and 5 bases stayed unmatched. The CDR3 runs to 14 residues.

This clonotype showed up just a few times. The chain combines TRBV5-1 with TRBJ2-2; unclear D gene. V was trimmed by 0 bases and J by 5 bases, leaving 8 bases between them. Germline CDR1 reads SGHRS; CDR2 reads YFSETQ. CDR3 length: 14 amino acids. Written as DNA, the CDR3 is TGCGCCAGCAGCTTGGCCCGCGATACCGGGGAGCTGTTTTTT. Its translation is CASSLARDTGELFF.

This clonotype turned up a few times. The genes are TRBV27 and TRBJ1-6; D ambiguous. V lost 6 bases and J 7 bases, leaving 16 bases between the germline ends. This CDR3 contains 15 residues. Germline V gene data show CDR1 as MNHEY and CDR2 as SMNVEV (reference sequence). The CDR3 nucleotides read TGTGCCAGCAGCAACGGGGTACTCTTAAATTCACCCCTCCACTTT. Translated, it gives CASSNGVLLNSPLHF.

The chain is built from TRBV5-1 and TRBJ2-3; 8 nucleotides align to TRBD1. Germline V lookup: CDR1 SGHRS, CDR2 YFSETQ. J lost 2 bases, V lost 2 bases, and 4 bases had no gene match. The CDR3 spans 15 residues. The CDR3: CASSFGQGPTDTQYF. The DNA of the CDR3 is TGCGCCAGCAGCTTCGGACAGGGACCCACAGATACGCAGTATTTT.

This clonotype was observed a few times. The V call is TRBV15, the J call TRBJ2-7, with D perhaps matching TRBD1 (5 bases). This CDR3 region has 13 residues. V lost 3 bases and J lost 3, with 9 bases in between. The V gene's germline CDR1 is LNHNV and CDR2 YYDKDF (reference sequence). The CDR3 spells CATSRTVGYEQYV. The DNA for the CDR3 is TGTGCCACCAGCAGGACAGTGGGCTACGAGCAGTACGTC.

V gene TRBV7-3 combines with J gene TRBJ2-2; D is uncertain. CDR1 is SGHTA and CDR2 is FQGTGA in the germline V gene. The V end was cut by 2 bases, the J end by 0 bases, with 10 bases between. The length of the CDR3 is 16 residues. Here the CDR3 DNA reads TGTGCCAGCAGCTTACGGTCAGATACGAACACCGGGGAGCTGTTTTTT. Translation gives CASSLRSDTNTGELFF. Using reference TRBV7-3 and TRBJ2-2 for the parts outside the CDR3, the full variable domain is GAGVSQTPSNKVTEKGKYVELRCDPISGHTALYWYRQSLGQGPEFLIYFQGTGAADDSGLPNDRFFAVRPEGSVSTLKIQRTERGDSAVYLCASSLRSDTNTGELFFGEGSRLTVL.

With respect to this clonotype: A single base separates this from a much larger clone, so it may be a read error. The chain combines TRBV7-9 with TRBJ2-3, with a weak D call TRBD2 (5 bases). The CDR3 runs 14 residues. With 5 bases removed from V and 4 bases from J, the gap between germline ends came to 13 bases. Per the germline V gene, CDR1 is SEHNR and CDR2 is FQNEAQ (reference sequence). The CDR3 DNA reads as TGTGCCAGCAGCAAGACGGCGGGCGCAGATACGCAGTATTTT. Amino acids: CASSKTAGADTQYF.

This clonotype was seen a few times. The J gene is TRBJ2-7, the V gene TRBV13; D may correspond to TRBD1 or TRBD2 (6 bases each). The CDR3 consists of 15 residues. The germline V gene has CDR1 PRHDT and CDR2 FYEKMQ (reference sequence). The V end lost 5 bases, the J end lost 2 bases, and 16 bases lay between the germline ends. The chain's CDR3 is CASSLLGGPTYEQYF. In DNA form, the CDR3 reads TGTGCCAGCAGCCTCCTGGGGGGCCCTACCTACGAGCAGTACTTC.

The table lists this clonotype with a few counts. The DNA of the CDR3 is TGTGCCAGCAGCCCCCGGACGGTGCACGCCTACAATGAGCAGTTCTTC. Residues: CASSPRTVHAYNEQFF. This chain links TRBV7-2 with TRBJ2-1; D remains ambiguous. The CDR3 consists of 16 residues. V lost 5 bases and J 2 bases, leaving 16 bases between the germline ends. Germline CDR1 is SGHTA and CDR2 is FQGNSA.

This clonotype has just a few counts. The V gene is TRBV12-3 or TRBV12-4, the J gene TRBJ1-6; D unclear. The CDR3 contains 14 residues. Trimming pared 3 bases from V and 10 bases from J, leaving 13 bases between. CDR3 in DNA: TGTGCCAGCAGTTTGGGCGGGTATCAGTCACCCCTCCACTTT. Its protein is CASSLGGYQSPLHF.

V is TRBV7-2 and J is TRBJ2-7, with 9 bases that match TRBD1. CDR1 and CDR2 (germline): SGHTA, FQGNSA. The CDR3 runs 15 residues. With V trimmed by 4 bases and J by 5 bases, 9 bases remained unmatched. CDR3 nucleotide sequence: TGTGCCAGCAGCTACCGAGGGGACAGGGTAAACGAGCAGTACGTC. Amino acid sequence: CASSYRGDRVNEQYV.

This chain joins TRBV7-8 and TRBJ1-1, with TRBD1 identical over 11 bases. There are 15 residues in the CDR3. In germline, CDR1 is SGHVS, CDR2 FQNEAQ. V lost 0 bases and J lost 3; bases outside the gene matches: 0. For the CDR3, the DNA is TGTGCCAGCAGCTTAGCGGACAGGGGGCACACTGAAGCTTTCTTT. This gives the protein CASSLADRGHTEAFF.

The chain is built from TRBV7-8 and TRBJ1-3; TRBD1 might be the D (5 bases). The germline V gene encodes CDR1 SGHVS and CDR2 FQNEAQ. Trimming cost V 1 base and J 0 bases, with 13 bases left between them. This CDR3 has 17 residues. This chain's CDR3 is CASSLGGRADSGNTIYF. The CDR3, as DNA: TGTGCCAGCAGCTTAGGGGGCAGGGCGGACTCTGGAAACACCATATATTTT.

The chain couples TRBV6-2 or TRBV6-3 to TRBJ1-5, with D uncertain. The ends were cut back, 6 bases at V and 2 bases at J, with 14 bases in the middle. The germline V gene has CDR1 MNHEY and CDR2 SVGEGT. The CDR3 is made up of 15 amino acids. The CDR3 loop is CASSPPDAGNQPQHF. The CDR3 nucleotides read TGTGCCAGCAGCCCGCCGGACGCAGGCAATCAGCCCCAGCATTTT.

This clonotype was recorded a few times. The chain links TRBV18 to TRBJ2-7; TRBD1 might be the D (6 bases). V dropped 4 bases and J dropped 7 bases, with 17 bases sitting between them. Germline CDR1 reads KGHSH; CDR2 reads LQKENI. The CDR3 spans 14 residues. CDR3 amino acids: CASSLPGSQGEQYF. CDR3 in DNA: TGTGCCAGCTCACTCCCGGGATCCCAGGGGGAGCAGTACTTC. Supplemented by reference TRBV18 and TRBJ2-7, the full variable domain reads NAGVMQNPRHLVRRRGQEARLRCSPMKGHSHVYWYRQLPEEGLKFMVYLQKENIIDESGMPKERFSAEFPKEGPSILRIQQVVRGDSAAYFCASSLPGSQGEQYFGPGTRLTVT.

This rearrangement joins TRBV5-1 to TRBJ2-5; the match to TRBD1 covers 7 bases. Germline CDR1 and CDR2: SGHRS and YFSETQ. This CDR3 has 15 amino acids. The V gene end was trimmed by 3 bases and the J gene end by 1 base; junction bases not matched to a gene: 6. The CDR3 DNA is TGCGCCAGCAGCTGGGGACAGAACTCCCAAGAGACCCAGTACTTC. Translation: CASSWGQNSQETQYF.

The V and J genes are TRBV9 and TRBJ1-6, with D maybe TRBD1 (6 bases). The germline CDR1 and CDR2 sequences are SGDLS and YYNGEE. The V gene lost 3 bases and the J gene lost 7 bases, with 17 bases spanning the gap. The CDR3 extends over 16 amino acids. In DNA form, the CDR3 reads TGTGCCAGCAGCGACCCAATAGGGGGAGGGAATTCACCCCTCCACTTT. Encoded protein: CASSDPIGGGNSPLHF.

This clonotype was detected only a few times. The chain uses TRBV6-2 or TRBV6-3 and TRBJ2-3, with 11 bases lining up with TRBD1. Losses at the gene ends were 5 bases for V and 6 bases for J; bases not matched to a gene: 7. There are 15 residues in the CDR3. Germline loops: CDR1 MNHEY, CDR2 SVGEGT. The CDR3 reads CASSPWTGGRDTQYF. DNA for the CDR3: TGTGCCAGCAGTCCCTGGACAGGGGGCAGGGATACGCAGTATTTT.

This clonotype has more than one count but fewer than ten. This chain links TRBV11-2 with TRBJ2-1; D is perhaps TRBD1 (6 bases). Per the germline V gene, CDR1 is SGHAT and CDR2 is FQNNGV. The V end was cut by 7 bases, the J end by 7 bases, with 17 bases between. This CDR3 comprises 14 residues. The CDR3 loop reads CASNSVARGNEQFF. CDR3 coding DNA: TGTGCCAGCAACTCCGTCGCTAGGGGGAATGAGCAGTTCTTC.

This clonotype was observed a handful of times. The V call is TRBV5-1, the J call TRBJ1-4; possible D gene TRBD1, 5 bases. V shed 4 bases and J shed 0 bases, with 10 bases lying between them. The germline V gene encodes CDR1 SGHRS and CDR2 YFSETQ. The CDR3 is 15 residues long. CDR3 residues: CASSLGHSTNEKLFF. The CDR3 DNA sequence: TGCGCCAGCAGCCTGGGGCATTCAACTAATGAAAAACTGTTTTTT. Complete variable domain (other parts from reference TRBV5-1 and TRBJ1-4): KAGVTQTPRYLIKTRGQQVTLSCSPISGHRSVSWYQQTPGQGLQFLFEYFSETQRNKGNFPGRFSGRQFSNSRSEMNVSTLELGDSALYLCASSLGHSTNEKLFFGSGTQLSVL.

This clonotype was picked up a small number of times. The chain employs TRBV6-5 and TRBJ2-7; D is possibly TRBD1 or TRBD2 (5 bases each). Germline V gene lookup returns CDR1 MNHEY and CDR2 SVGAGI. V lost 0 bases and J lost 1, with 13 bases in between. This CDR3 is built from 16 residues. The CDR3 DNA follows: TGTGCCAGCAGTTACTCGAGCTTGGGGGAGTCCTACGAGCAGTACTTC. It is translated as CASSYSSLGESYEQYF.